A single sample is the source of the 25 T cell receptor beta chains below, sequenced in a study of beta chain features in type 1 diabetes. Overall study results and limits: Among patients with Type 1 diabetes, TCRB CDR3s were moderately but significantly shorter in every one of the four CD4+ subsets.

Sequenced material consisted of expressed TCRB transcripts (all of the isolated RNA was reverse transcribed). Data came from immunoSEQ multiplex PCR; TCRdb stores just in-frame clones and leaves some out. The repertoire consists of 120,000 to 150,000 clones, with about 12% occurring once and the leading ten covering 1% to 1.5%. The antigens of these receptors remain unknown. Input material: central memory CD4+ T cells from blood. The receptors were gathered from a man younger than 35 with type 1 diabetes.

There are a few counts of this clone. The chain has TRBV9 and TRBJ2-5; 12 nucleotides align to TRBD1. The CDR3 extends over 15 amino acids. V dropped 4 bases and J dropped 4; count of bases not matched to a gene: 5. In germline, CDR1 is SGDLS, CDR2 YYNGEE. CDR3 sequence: CASSPGQGASETQYF. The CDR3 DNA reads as TGTGCCAGCAGCCCGGGACAGGGGGCCTCAGAGACCCAGTACTTC.

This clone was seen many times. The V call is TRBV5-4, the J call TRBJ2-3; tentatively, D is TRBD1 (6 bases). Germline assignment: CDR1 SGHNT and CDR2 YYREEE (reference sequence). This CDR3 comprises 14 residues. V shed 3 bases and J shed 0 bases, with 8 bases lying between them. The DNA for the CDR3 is TGTGCCAGCAGCTACGGACAGAGCACAGATACGCAGTATTTT. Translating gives CASSYGQSTDTQYF. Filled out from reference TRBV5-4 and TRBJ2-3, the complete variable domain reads ETGVTQSPTHLIKTRGQQVTLRCSSQSGHNTVSWYQQALGQGPQFIFQYYREEENGRGNFPPRFSGLQFPNYSSELNVNALELDDSALYLCASSYGQSTDTQYFGPGTRLTVL.

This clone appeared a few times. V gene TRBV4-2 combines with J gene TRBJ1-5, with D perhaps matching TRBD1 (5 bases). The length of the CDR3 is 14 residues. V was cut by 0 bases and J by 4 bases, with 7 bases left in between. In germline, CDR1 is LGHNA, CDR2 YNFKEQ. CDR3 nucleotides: TGTGCCAGCAGCCAAGATGGGGGAAATCAGCCCCAGCATTTT. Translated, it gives CASSQDGGNQPQHF.

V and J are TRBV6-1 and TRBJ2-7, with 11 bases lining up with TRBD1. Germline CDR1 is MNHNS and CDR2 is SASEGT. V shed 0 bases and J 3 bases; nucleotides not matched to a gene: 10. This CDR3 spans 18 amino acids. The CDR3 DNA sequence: TGTGCCAGCAGTGAAGCCATACGGACAGGGGGCCTTGTCTACGAGCAGTACTTC. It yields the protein CASSEAIRTGGLVYEQYF.

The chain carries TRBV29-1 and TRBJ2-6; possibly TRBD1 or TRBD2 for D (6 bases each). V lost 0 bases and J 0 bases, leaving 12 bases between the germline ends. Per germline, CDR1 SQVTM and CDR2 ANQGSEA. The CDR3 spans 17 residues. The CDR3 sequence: CSVEDPGGHSGANVLTF. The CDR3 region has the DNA TGCAGCGTTGAAGATCCCGGGGGCCACTCTGGGGCCAACGTCCTGACTTTC.

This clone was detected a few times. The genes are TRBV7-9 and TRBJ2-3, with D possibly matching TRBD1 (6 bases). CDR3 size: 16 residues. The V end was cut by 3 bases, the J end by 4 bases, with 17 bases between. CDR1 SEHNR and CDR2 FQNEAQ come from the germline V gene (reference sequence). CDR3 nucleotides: TGTGCCAGCAGCTTCGGGACAAAAAGGCCCCCAGATACGCAGTATTTT. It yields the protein CASSFGTKRPPDTQYF. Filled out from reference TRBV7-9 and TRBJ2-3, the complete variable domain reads DTGVSQNPRHKITKRGQNVTFRCDPISEHNRLYWYRQTLGQGPEFLTYFQNEAQLEKSRLLSDRFSAERPKGSFSTLEIQRTEQGDSAMYLCASSFGTKRPPDTQYFGPGTRLTVL.

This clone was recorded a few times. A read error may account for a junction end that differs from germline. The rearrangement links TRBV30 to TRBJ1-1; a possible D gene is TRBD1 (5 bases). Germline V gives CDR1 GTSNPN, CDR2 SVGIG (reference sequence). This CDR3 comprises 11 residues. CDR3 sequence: CAWSLVGEGFF. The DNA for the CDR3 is TGTGCCTGGAGTCTCGTAGGGGAAGGTTTCTTT.

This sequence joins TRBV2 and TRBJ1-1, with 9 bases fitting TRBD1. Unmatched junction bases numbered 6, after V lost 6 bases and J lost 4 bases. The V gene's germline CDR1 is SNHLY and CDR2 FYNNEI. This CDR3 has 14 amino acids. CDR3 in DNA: TGTGCCAGCAGGGTACAGGGGGCGAGCACTGAAGCTTTCTTT. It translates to CASRVQGASTEAFF.

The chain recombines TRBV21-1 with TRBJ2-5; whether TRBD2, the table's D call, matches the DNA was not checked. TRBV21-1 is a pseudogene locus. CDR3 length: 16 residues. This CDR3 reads CASTVEVRTTYETQYF. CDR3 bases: TGTGCCAGCACCGTGGAGGTTCGGACTACCTATGAGACCCAGTACTTC.

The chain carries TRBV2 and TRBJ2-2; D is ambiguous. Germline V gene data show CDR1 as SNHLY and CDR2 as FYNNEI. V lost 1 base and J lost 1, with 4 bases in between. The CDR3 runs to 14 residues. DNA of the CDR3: TGTGCCAGCAGTGAAGGGGGGAACACCGGGGAGCTGTTTTTT. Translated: CASSEGGNTGELFF.

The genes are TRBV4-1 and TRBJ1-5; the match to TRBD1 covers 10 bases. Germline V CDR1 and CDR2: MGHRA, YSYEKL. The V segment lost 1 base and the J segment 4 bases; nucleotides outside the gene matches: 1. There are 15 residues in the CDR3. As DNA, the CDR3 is TGCGCCAGCAGCCAAGGGGACAGGGGAAATCAGCCCCAGCATTTT. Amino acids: CASSQGDRGNQPQHF.

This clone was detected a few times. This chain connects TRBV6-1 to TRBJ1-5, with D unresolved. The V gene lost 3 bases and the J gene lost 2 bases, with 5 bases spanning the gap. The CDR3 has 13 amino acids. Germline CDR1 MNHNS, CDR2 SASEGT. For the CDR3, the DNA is TGTGCCAGCAGTGACCAGGGCAATCAGCCCCAGCATTTT. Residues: CASSDQGNQPQHF.

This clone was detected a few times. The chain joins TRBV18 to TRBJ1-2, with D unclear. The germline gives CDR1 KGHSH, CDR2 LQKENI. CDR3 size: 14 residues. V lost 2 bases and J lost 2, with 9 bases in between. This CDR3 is CASSPSVTNYGYTF. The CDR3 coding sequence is TGTGCCAGCTCACCATCCGTTACAAACTATGGCTACACCTTC.

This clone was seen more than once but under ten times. In DNA, the CDR3 is TGTGCCTGGACCCTCGGCAGCCCAGGCGAAGCTTTCTTT. Amino acids: CAWTLGSPGEAFF. The V gene is TRBV30, the J gene TRBJ1-1; no firm D call. The germline gives CDR1 GTSNPN, CDR2 SVGIG (reference sequence). The germline V and J ends were trimmed by 4 bases and 8 bases, with 17 bases remaining between them. CDR3 length: 13 residues.

CDR3 coding DNA: TGTGCCTGGAGAGGGGCTGGCCGGCTTAATGAGCAGTTCTTC. Translated: CAWRGAGRLNEQFF. The chain joins TRBV30 to TRBJ2-1; possible D gene TRBD1, 5 bases. Per the germline V gene, CDR1 is GTSNPN and CDR2 is SVGIG (reference sequence). This CDR3 has 14 residues. V shed 3 bases and J shed 7 bases, with 16 bases lying between them. The full variable domain, rest sourced from reference TRBV30 and TRBJ2-1, is SQTIHQWPATLVQPVGSPLSLECTVEGTSNPNLYWYRQAAGRGLQLLFYSVGIGQISSEVPQNLSASRPQDRQFILSSKKLLLSDSGFYLCAWRGAGRLNEQFFGPGTRLTVL.

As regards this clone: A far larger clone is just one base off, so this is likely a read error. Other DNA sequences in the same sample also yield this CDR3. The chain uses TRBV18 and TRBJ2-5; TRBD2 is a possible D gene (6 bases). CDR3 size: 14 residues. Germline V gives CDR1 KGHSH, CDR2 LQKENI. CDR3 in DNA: TGTGCCAGCGCACCGCGGGGTAGTGGAGAGACCCAGTACTTC. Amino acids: CASAPRGSGETQYF.

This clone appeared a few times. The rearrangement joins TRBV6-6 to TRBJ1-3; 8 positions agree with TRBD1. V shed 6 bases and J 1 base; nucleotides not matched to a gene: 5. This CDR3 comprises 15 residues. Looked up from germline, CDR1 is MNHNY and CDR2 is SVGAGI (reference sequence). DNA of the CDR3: TGTGCCAGCAGACCCACAGGGGGATCTGGAAACACCATATATTTT. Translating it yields CASRPTGGSGNTIYF.

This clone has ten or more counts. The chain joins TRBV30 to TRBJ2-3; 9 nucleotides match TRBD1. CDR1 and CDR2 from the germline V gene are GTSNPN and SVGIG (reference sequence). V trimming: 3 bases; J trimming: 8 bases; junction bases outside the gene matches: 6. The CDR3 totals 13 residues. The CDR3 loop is CAWSPGTGSTQYF. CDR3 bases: TGTGCCTGGAGCCCCGGGACAGGGAGTACGCAGTATTTT.

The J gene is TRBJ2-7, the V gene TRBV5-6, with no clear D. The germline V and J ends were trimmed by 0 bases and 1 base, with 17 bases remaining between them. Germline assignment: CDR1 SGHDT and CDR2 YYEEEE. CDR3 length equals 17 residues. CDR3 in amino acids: CASSLGPARDESYEQYF. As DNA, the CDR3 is TGTGCCAGCAGCTTGGGCCCGGCTCGTGATGAATCCTACGAGCAGTACTTC.

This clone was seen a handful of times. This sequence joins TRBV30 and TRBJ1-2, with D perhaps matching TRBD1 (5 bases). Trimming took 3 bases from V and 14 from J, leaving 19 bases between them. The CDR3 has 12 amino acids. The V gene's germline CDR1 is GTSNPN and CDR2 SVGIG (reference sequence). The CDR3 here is CAWSGTGGVGTF. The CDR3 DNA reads TGTGCCTGGAGCGGGACCGGAGGGGTCGGTACCTTC.

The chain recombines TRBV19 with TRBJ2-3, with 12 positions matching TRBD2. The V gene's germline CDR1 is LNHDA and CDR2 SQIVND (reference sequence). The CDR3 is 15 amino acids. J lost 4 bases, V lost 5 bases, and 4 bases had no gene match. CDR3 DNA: TGTGCCAGTAGTCTTTCTAGCGGGGGGGCAGATACGCAGTATTTT. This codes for CASSLSSGGADTQYF.

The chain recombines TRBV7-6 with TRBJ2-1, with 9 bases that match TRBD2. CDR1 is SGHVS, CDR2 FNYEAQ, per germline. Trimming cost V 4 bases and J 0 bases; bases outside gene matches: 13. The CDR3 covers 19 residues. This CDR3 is CASSSGTSYLLASYNEQFF. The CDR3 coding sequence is TGTGCCAGCAGCTCTGGGACTAGCTATCTTCTTGCCTCCTACAATGAGCAGTTCTTC. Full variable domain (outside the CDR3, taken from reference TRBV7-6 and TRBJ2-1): GAGVSQSPRYKVTKRGQDVALRCDPISGHVSLYWYRQALGQGPEFLTYFNYEAQQDKSGLPNDRFSAERPEGSISTLTIQRTEQRDSAMYRCASSSGTSYLLASYNEQFFGPGTRLTVL.

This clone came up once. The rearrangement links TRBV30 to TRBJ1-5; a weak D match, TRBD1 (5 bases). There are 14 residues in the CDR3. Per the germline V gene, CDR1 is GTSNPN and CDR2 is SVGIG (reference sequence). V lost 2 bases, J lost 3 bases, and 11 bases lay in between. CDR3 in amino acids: CAWSSDSPNQPQHF. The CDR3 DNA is TGTGCCTGGAGTTCTGACAGTCCCAATCAGCCCCAGCATTTT.

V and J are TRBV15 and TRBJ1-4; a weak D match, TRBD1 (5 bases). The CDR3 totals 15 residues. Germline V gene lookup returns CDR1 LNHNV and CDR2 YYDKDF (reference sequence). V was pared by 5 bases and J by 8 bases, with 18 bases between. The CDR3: CATSPAHGAWEKLFF. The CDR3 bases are TGTGCCACCAGCCCTGCCCACGGGGCTTGGGAAAAACTGTTTTTT.

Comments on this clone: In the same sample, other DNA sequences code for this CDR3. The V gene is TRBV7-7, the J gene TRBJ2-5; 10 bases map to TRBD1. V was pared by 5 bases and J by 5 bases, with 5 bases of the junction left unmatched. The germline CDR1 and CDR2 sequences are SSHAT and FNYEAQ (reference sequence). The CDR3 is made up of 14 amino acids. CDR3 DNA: TGTGCCAGCAGCCCGGACAGGGGGAGGGAGACCCAGTACTTC. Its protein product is CASSPDRGRETQYF.